This T cell receptor (beta chain) comes out of a study of T cell responses to AZD1222 COVID-19 vaccine. The protocol was immunoSEQ multiplex PCR, while the TCRdb copy is restricted to in-frame clones and leaves out a portion. Of around 81,000 clones in the sample, around 90% are singletons; the top ten hold 8%. General study points: Spike-specific TCR breadth and depth were elevated following two AZD1222 doses. Donors in the cohort were predominantly white British and more often female, and clonal diversity was possibly underestimated. Reportedly, nearly half of unique spike TCRs recognized epitopes outside B.1.351/B.1.1.7 mutations.

The CDR3 has 17 residues. Germline V lookup: CDR1 SGHTA, CDR2 FQGNSA. Trimming shortened V by 1 base and J by 1 base, and 15 bases separated the two germline ends. With respect to this clone: What it binds is unknown.

The sample in question was peripheral blood, obtained 28 days after the second AZD1222 dose. The chain joins TRBV7-2 to TRBJ2-3, with D perhaps TRBD1 (6 bases). This receptor was obtained from an adult who received the AZD1222 COVID-19 vaccine. The CDR3 DNA follows: TGTGCCAGCAGCTTAGACGCCCGGACAGCCCGCACAGATACGCAGTATTTT. Its protein product is CASSLDARTARTDTQYF. Looking up the rest from reference TRBV7-2 and TRBJ2-3 gives the full variable domain: GAGVSQSPSNKVTEKGKDVELRCDPISGHTALYWYRQSLGQGLEFLIYFQGNSAPDKSGLPSDRFSAERTGGSVSTLTIQRTQQEDSAVYLCASSLDARTARTDTQYFGPGTRLTVL.